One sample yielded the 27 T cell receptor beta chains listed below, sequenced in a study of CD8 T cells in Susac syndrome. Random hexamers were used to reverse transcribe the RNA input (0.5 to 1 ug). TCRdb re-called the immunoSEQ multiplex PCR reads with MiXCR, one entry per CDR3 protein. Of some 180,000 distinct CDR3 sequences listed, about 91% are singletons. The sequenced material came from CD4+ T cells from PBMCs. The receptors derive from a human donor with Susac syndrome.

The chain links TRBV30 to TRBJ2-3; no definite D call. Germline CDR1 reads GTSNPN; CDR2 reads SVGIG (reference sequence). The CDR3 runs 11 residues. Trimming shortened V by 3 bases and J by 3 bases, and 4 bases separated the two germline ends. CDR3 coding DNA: TGTGCCTGGAGCCGAACAGATACGCAGTATTTT. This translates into CAWSRTDTQYF.

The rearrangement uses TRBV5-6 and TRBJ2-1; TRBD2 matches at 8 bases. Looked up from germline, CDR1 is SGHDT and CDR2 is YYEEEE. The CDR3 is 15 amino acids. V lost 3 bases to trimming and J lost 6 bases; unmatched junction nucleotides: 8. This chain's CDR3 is CASSWGRGGINEQFF. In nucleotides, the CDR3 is TGTGCCAGCAGCTGGGGCCGGGGGGGTATCAATGAGCAGTTCTTC.

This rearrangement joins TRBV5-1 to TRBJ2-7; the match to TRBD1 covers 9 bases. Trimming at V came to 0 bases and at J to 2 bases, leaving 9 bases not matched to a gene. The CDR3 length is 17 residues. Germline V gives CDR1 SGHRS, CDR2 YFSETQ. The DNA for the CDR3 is TGCGCCAGCAGCTTGGTCTACACCGGGACAGGGACCTACGAGCAGTACTTC. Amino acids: CASSLVYTGTGTYEQYF. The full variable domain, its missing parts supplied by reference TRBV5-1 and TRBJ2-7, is KAGVTQTPRYLIKTRGQQVTLSCSPISGHRSVSWYQQTPGQGLQFLFEYFSETQRNKGNFPGRFSGRQFSNSRSEMNVSTLELGDSALYLCASSLVYTGTGTYEQYFGPGTRLTVT.

The CDR3 loop reads CASSLATGAYEAFF. CDR3 DNA sequence: TGTGCCAGCAGCTTAGCTACAGGAGCTTACGAAGCTTTCTTT. The chain employs TRBV7-2 and TRBJ1-1; possible D gene TRBD1, 5 bases. V lost 0 bases and J 8 bases, leaving 13 bases between the germline ends. This CDR3 region has 14 residues. Germline V gene lookup returns CDR1 SGHTA and CDR2 FQGNSA.

CDR3: CASSQLDPRRDNLQETQYF. The CDR3 region has the DNA TGTGCCAGCAGCCAACTCGACCCCCGGCGGGACAACCTCCAAGAGACCCAGTACTTC. The genes are TRBV3-1 and TRBJ2-5, with D possibly called TRBD1 or TRBD2 (6 bases each). Germline V gene data show CDR1 as LGHDT and CDR2 as YNNKEL (reference sequence). The CDR3 consists of 19 residues. The germline V and J ends were trimmed by 2 bases and 1 base, with 23 bases remaining between them.

CDR3 residues: CASSHSGRGDTQYF. CDR3 bases: TGTGCCAGCAGCCACTCTGGCCGGGGAGATACGCAGTATTTT. J is TRBJ2-3 and V is TRBV11-1; the D gene is possibly TRBD2 (5 bases). Trimming pared 5 bases from V and 5 bases from J, leaving 14 bases between. The CDR3 has 14 residues. Per the germline V gene, CDR1 is SGHAT and CDR2 is FQDESV (reference sequence).

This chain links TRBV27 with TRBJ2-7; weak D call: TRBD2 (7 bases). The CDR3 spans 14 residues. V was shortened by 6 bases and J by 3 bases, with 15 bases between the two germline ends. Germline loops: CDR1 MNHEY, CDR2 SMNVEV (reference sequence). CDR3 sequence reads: CASSLQGGVYEQYF. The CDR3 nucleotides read TGTGCCAGCAGCTTACAGGGAGGGGTCTACGAGCAGTACTTC.

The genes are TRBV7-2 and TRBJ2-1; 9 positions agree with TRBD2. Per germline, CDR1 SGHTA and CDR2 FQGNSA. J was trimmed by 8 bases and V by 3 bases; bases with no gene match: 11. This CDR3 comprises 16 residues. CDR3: CASSFQRGVPRHEQFF. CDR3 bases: TGTGCCAGCAGCTTCCAGCGGGGGGTCCCTCGGCATGAGCAGTTCTTC.

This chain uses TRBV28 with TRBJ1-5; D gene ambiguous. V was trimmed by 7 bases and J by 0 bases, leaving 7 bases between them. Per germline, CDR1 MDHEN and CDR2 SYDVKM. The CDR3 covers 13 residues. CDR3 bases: TGTGCCAGCACCTGGACTAGCAATCAGCCCCAGCATTTT. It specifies CASTWTSNQPQHF.

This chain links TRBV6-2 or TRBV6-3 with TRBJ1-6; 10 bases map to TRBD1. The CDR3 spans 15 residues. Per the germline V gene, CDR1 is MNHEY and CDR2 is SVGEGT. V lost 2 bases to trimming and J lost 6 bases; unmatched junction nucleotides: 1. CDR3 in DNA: TGTGCCAGCAGTTACCGGGACAGGGGTAATTCACCCCTCCACTTT. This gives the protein CASSYRDRGNSPLHF.

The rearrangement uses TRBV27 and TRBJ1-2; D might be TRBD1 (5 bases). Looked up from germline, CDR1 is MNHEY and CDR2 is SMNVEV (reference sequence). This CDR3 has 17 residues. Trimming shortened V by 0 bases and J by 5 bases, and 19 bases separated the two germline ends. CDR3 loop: CASSLSGLRPKIYGYTF. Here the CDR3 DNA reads TGTGCCAGCAGTTTATCGGGGCTCCGCCCAAAAATTTATGGCTACACCTTC.

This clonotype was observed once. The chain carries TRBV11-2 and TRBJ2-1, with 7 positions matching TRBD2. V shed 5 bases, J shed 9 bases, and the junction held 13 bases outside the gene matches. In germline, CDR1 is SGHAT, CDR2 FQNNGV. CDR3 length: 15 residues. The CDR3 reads CASSRLAGAPGEQFF. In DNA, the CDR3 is TGTGCCAGCAGCCGTTTGGCGGGAGCCCCGGGTGAGCAGTTCTTC.

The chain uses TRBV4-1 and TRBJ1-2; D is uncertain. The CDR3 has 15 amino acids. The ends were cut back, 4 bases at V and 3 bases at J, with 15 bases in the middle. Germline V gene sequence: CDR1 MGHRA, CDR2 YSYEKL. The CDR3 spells CASSPRGIMHYGYTF. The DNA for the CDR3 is TGCGCCAGCAGCCCCAGAGGTATTATGCACTATGGCTACACCTTC.

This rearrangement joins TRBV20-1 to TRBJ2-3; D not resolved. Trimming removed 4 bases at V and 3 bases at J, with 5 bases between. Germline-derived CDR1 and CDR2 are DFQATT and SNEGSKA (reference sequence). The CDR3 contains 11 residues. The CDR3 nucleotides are TGCAGTGCTAAGAGGACAGATACGCAGTATTTT. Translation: CSAKRTDTQYF.

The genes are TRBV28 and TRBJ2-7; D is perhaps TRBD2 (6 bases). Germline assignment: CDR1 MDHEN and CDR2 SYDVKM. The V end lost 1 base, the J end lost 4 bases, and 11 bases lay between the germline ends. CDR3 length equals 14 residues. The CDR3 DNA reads TGTGCCAGCAGTTTATTCGGGAGACAGTACGAGCAGTACTTC. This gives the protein CASSLFGRQYEQYF. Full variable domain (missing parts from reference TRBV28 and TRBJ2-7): DVKVTQSSRYLVKRTGEKVFLECVQDMDHENMFWYRQDPGLGLRLIYFSYDVKMKEKGDIPEGYSVSREKKERFSLILESASTNQTSMYLCASSLFGRQYEQYFGPGTRLTVT.

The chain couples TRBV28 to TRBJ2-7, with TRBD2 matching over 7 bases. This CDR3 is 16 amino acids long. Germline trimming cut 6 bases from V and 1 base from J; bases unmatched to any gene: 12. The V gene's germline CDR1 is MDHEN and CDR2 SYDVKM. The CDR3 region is CASSQTAGVHSYEQYF. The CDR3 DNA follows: TGTGCCAGCAGCCAGACGGCGGGAGTGCATTCCTACGAGCAGTACTTC.

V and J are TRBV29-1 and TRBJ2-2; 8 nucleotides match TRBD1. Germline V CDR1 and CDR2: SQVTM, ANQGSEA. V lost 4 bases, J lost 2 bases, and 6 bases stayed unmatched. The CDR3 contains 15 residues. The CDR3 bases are TGCAGCGTTGCTACAGGGGGTATAAACACCGGGGAGCTGTTTTTT. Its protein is CSVATGGINTGELFF.

This CDR3 is CASSARTRGRLPDTQYF. In DNA, the CDR3 is TGTGCCAGCAGCGCACGAACGAGGGGGCGGCTGCCAGATACGCAGTATTTT. This sequence joins TRBV7-8 and TRBJ2-3; 7 bases map to TRBD1. CDR3 length: 17 residues. The germline V gene has CDR1 SGHVS and CDR2 FQNEAQ. Trimming removed 5 bases from V and 4 bases from J; junction bases left unmatched: 15.

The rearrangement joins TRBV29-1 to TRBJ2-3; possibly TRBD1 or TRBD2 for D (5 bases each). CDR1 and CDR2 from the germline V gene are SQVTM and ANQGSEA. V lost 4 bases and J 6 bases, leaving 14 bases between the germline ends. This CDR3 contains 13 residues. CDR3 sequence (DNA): TGCAGCGTTGGTCGTGGGGGACCGGATACGCAGTATTTT. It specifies CSVGRGGPDTQYF.

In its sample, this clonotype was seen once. The chain's CDR3 is CASSEQGGVETQYF. Here the CDR3 DNA reads TGTGCCAGCAGTGAACAGGGGGGAGTGGAGACCCAGTACTTC. The V and J genes are TRBV2 and TRBJ2-5, with D perhaps matching TRBD1 (7 bases). Looked up from germline, CDR1 is SNHLY and CDR2 is FYNNEI. The germline V and J ends were trimmed by 2 bases and 5 bases, with 12 bases remaining between them. The CDR3 is made up of 14 amino acids.

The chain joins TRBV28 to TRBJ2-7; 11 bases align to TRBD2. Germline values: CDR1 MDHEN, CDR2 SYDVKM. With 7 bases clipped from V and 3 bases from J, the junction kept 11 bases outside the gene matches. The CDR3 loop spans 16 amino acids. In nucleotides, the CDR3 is TGTGCCAGCACCCAATCCTCCGGGACTAGCGGCTACGAGCAGTACTTC. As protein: CASTQSSGTSGYEQYF.

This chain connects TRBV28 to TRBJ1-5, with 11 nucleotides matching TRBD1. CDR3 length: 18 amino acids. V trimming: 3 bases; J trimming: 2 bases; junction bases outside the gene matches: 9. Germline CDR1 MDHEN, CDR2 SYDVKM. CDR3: CASSFTRTGGNGNQPQHF. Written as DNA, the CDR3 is TGTGCCAGCAGTTTTACTAGGACAGGGGGCAATGGCAATCAGCCCCAGCATTTT.

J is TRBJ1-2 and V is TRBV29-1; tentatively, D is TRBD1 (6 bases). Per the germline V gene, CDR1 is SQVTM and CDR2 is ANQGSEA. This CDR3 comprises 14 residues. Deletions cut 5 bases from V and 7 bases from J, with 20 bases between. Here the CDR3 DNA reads TGCAGCGTTCTCTCCGGGGGGCCTATATCTGGCTACACCTTC. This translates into CSVLSGGPISGYTF.

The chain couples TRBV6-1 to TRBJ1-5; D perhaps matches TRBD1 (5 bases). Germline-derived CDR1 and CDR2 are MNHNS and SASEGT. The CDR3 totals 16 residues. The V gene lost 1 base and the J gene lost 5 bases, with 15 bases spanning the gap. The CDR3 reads CASSEGVGRVDQPQHF. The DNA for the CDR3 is TGTGCCAGCAGTGAAGGTGTGGGACGGGTGGATCAGCCCCAGCATTTT.

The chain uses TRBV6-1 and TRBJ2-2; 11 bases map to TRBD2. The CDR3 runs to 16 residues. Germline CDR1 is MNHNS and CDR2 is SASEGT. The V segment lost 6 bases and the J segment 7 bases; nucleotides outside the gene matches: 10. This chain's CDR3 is CASRRLAGGPGGELFF. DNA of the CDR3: TGTGCCAGCAGGCGGCTAGCGGGAGGACCCGGCGGGGAGCTGTTTTTT.

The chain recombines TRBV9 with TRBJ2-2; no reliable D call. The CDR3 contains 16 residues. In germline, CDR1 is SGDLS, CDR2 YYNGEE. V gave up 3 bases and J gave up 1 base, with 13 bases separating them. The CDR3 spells CASSADIHLNTGELFF. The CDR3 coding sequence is TGTGCCAGCAGCGCAGACATTCACTTGAACACCGGGGAGCTGTTTTTT.

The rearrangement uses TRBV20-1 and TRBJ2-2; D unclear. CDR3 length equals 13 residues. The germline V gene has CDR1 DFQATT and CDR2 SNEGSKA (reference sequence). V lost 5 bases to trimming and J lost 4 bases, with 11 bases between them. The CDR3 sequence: CSADRWPTGELFF. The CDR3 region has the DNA TGCAGTGCTGACCGGTGGCCCACCGGGGAGCTGTTTTTT.